The text below deals with one TCR beta chain. The source of the sample is a study of cytomegalovirus exposure and HLA in healthy donors. The table came from immunoSEQ multiplex PCR; TCRdb's copy has only in-frame clones and leaves some out. The table has about 200,000 clones, about 90% seen once. V was clipped by 0 bases and J by 12 bases; unmatched bases: 4. The CDR3 sequence is 12 residues long. From germline, CDR1 is PRHDT and CDR2 FYEKMQ (reference sequence). V usage is TRBV13 and J usage is TRBJ1-1; TRBD1 matches 7 bases. The sample consisted of PBMCs. The origin of this receptor is a woman under 30 in good health and CMV-seronegative. In DNA, the CDR3 is TGTGCCAGCAGCTTAGGGACAGGGAAAACTTTCTTT. Encoded protein: CASSLGTGKTFF.